The 11 T cell receptor beta chains below were found in one sample sequenced in a study of T cells in Graves' hyperthyroidism and ophthalmopathy. What was amplified from RNA transcripts were TCR beta CDR3 regions. First-round RT-PCR with HTBI primers amplified the TCR CDR3 region. Using its own MiXCR run on the multiplex PCR reads, TCRdb lists one record per CDR3 protein. This table has under 350,000 distinct CDR3 sequences, around 20% appearing once. The sample consisted of blood. These receptors were collected from a woman aged 50 to 60 with Graves' hyperthyroidism.

The chain uses TRBV7-2 and TRBJ2-5; 8 bases align to TRBD1. CDR1 and CDR2 (germline): SGHTA, FQGNSA. The CDR3 runs to 13 residues. The V gene end was trimmed by 5 bases and the J gene end by 5 bases; junction bases not matched to a gene: 4. The CDR3 DNA is TGTGCCAGCAGCACGGACAGGGATGAGACCCAGTACTTC. The encoded protein is CASSTDRDETQYF.

The chain joins TRBV27 to TRBJ2-7; D is possibly TRBD1 (5 bases). There are 14 residues in the CDR3. Looked up from germline, CDR1 is MNHEY and CDR2 is SMNVEV (reference sequence). The V end was cut by 2 bases, the J end by 7 bases, with 15 bases between. This chain's CDR3 is CASSLDRLRGEQYF. The CDR3 bases are TGTGCCAGCAGTTTAGACAGATTACGTGGGGAGCAGTACTTC.

This clonotype was picked up many times. This rearrangement joins TRBV28 to TRBJ2-1; no definite D call. V was shortened by 2 bases and J by 6 bases, with 5 bases between the two germline ends. Germline assignment: CDR1 MDHEN and CDR2 SYDVKM. The CDR3 runs to 12 residues. CDR3 protein: CASSLAINEQFF. The CDR3 DNA sequence: TGTGCCAGCAGTTTAGCGATCAATGAGCAGTTCTTC.

The J gene is TRBJ2-3, the V gene TRBV9, with 11 bases matching TRBD2. The CDR3 is 17 amino acids. The germline gives CDR1 SGDLS, CDR2 YYNGEE. Trimming at V came to 4 bases and at J to 0 bases, leaving 7 bases not matched to a gene. The CDR3 region has the DNA TGTGCCAGCAGCATACCGGGACTAGCGGCCAGCACAGATACGCAGTATTTT. Translating gives CASSIPGLAASTDTQYF.

This clonotype was found many times. The rearrangement joins TRBV5-1 to TRBJ2-7; the D gene could be TRBD1 or TRBD2 (5 bases each). The CDR3 contains 15 residues. Germline V gene sequence: CDR1 SGHRS, CDR2 YFSETQ. Trimming took off 0 bases at V and 6 bases at J, with 16 bases between the two ends. CDR3 sequence reads: CASSLGRDGGFEQYF. The CDR3 region has the DNA TGCGCCAGCAGCTTGGGACGAGATGGGGGTTTCGAGCAGTACTTC.

This clonotype came up many times. The V and J genes are TRBV6-2 or TRBV6-3 and TRBJ2-7; 8 nucleotides align to TRBD2. The CDR3 extends over 14 amino acids. With V trimmed by 5 bases and J by 3 bases, 6 bases remained unmatched. Germline lookup yields CDR1 MNHEY and CDR2 SVGEGT. CDR3 residues: CASSPGGGLYEQYF. CDR3 DNA: TGTGCCAGCAGTCCGGGCGGGGGGCTCTACGAGCAGTACTTC.

This clonotype was detected ten times or more. The chain joins TRBV11-2 to TRBJ1-2; 12 bases are a match to TRBD1. Germline lookup yields CDR1 SGHAT and CDR2 FQNNGV. Trimming cost V 4 bases and J 4 bases; bases outside gene matches: 4. CDR3 length: 15 amino acids. DNA for the CDR3: TGTGCCAGCAGCTCCGGGACAGGGGGCCCCTATGGCTACACCTTC. This encodes CASSSGTGGPYGYTF.

This clonotype was detected ten times or more. V is TRBV6-1 and J is TRBJ1-1; no definite D call. Germline loops: CDR1 MNHNS, CDR2 SASEGT. Deletions cut 7 bases from V and 0 bases from J, with 15 bases between. The CDR3 is 15 amino acids. CDR3 in amino acids: CASKSERAMNTEAFF. The CDR3 coding sequence is TGTGCCAGCAAGTCGGAGCGGGCTATGAACACTGAAGCTTTCTTT.

This clonotype was detected only a few times. The V gene is TRBV20-1, the J gene TRBJ2-3, with TRBD2 matching 8 bases. The CDR3 contains 14 residues. Germline V lookup: CDR1 DFQATT, CDR2 SNEGSKA (reference sequence). Unmatched junction bases numbered 9, after V lost 6 bases and J lost 4 bases. CDR3 amino acids: CSAFPGGAADTQYF. Written as DNA, the CDR3 is TGCAGTGCCTTCCCGGGGGGGGCAGCAGATACGCAGTATTTT.

This clonotype appeared many times. The chain couples TRBV28 to TRBJ2-5; 8 positions match TRBD1. The CDR3 runs to 14 residues. The germline V gene has CDR1 MDHEN and CDR2 SYDVKM. Trimming cost V 5 bases and J 5 bases; bases outside gene matches: 7. The CDR3 DNA is TGTGCCAGCAGTGCGGACAGGGACGGGGAGACCCAGTACTTC. This translates into CASSADRDGETQYF.

This sequence joins TRBV10-3 and TRBJ2-1, with 16 bases identical to TRBD2. V shed 9 bases and J 10 bases; nucleotides not matched to a gene: 12. Germline loops: CDR1 ENHRY, CDR2 SYGVKD. The length of the CDR3 is 16 residues. The CDR3 DNA follows: TGTGCCATTCGGGGACTAGCGGGGGGGCTAGGCAAAGAGCAGTTCTTC. Encoded protein: CAIRGLAGGLGKEQFF.